Sequencing of this TCR beta chain was carried out in a study of T cells in Graves' hyperthyroidism and ophthalmopathy. Study background: Staff took peripheral blood when the initial diagnosis was made, before any treatment began.

What was amplified from RNA transcripts were TCR beta CDR3 regions. The HTBI primer set was used in a first-round RT-PCR of the TCR CDR3. Each CDR3 protein is one row after TCRdb ran MiXCR on the multiplex PCR reads. The table lists fewer than 500,000 distinct CDR3 sequences, approximately 15% of them singletons, with roughly a fifth in the top ten. This clonotype was seen ten or more times. Each diagnosis drew on symptoms, thyroxine, TRAb, thyroid ultrasound and orbital computed tomography findings. More than 8 ml fresh peripheral blood yielded the PBMCs. CDR1 is SGHAT and CDR2 is FQNNGV in the germline V gene. The CDR3 contains 17 residues. V was pared by 1 base and J by 2 bases, with 15 bases between.

What was sequenced was blood. The clonotype was recovered from a woman in her 30s with Graves' ophthalmopathy. The rearrangement links TRBV11-2 to TRBJ2-1, with a tentative D call TRBD2 (7 bases). For the CDR3, the DNA is TGTGCCAGCAGCTTAGGGGGGGGGGGGCGCGCCTACAATGAGCAGTTCTTC. It encodes CASSLGGGGRAYNEQFF.